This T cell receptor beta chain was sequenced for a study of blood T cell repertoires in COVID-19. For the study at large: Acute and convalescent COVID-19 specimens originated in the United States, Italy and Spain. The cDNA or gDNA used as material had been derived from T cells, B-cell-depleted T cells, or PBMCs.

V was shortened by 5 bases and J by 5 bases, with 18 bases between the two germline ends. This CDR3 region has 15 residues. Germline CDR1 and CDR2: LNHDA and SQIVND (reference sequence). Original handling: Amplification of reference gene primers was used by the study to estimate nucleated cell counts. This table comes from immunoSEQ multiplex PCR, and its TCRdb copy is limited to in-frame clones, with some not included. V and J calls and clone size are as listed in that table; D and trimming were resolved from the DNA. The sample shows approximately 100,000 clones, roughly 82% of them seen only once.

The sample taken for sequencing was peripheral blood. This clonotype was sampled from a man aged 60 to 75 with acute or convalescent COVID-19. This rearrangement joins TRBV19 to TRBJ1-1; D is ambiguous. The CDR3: CASSPNVARWTEAFF. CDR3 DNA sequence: TGTGCCAGTAGTCCAAACGTCGCGAGGTGGACTGAAGCTTTCTTT.